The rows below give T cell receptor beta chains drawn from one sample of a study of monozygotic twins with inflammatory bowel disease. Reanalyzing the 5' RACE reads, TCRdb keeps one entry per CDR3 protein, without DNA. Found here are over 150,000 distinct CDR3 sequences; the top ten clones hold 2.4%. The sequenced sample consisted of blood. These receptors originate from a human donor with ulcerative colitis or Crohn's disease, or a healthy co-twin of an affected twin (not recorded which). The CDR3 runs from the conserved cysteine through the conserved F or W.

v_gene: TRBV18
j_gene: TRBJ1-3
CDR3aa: CASSSDTHSGNTIYF

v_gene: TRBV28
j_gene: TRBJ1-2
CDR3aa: CASSNAVGGQNYGYTF

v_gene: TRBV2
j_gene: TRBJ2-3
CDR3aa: CASTLPGDVRDSTDTQYF

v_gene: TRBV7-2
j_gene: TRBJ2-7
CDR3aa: CASRGFGTDPYEQYF

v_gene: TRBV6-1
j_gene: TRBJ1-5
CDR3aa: CASSKRTGGSYQPQHF

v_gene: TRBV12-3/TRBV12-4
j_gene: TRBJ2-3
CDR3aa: CASSLAAYTDTQYF

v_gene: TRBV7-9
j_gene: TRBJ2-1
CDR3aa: CASSFGTEQFF

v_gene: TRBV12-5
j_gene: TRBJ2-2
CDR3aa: CASGWDGELFF

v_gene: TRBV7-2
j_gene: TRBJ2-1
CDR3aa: CASSLAARYNEQFF

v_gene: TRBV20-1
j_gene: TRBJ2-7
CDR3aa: CSAPDRGEAYEQYF

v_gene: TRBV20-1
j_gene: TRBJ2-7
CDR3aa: CSARVSGTYEQYF

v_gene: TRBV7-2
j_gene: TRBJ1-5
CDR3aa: CASSVDRGPQHF

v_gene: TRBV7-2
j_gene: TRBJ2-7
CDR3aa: CASSLAGENYEQYF

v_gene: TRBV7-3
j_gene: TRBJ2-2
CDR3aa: CASSLSENTGELFF

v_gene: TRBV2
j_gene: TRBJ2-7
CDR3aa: CASSESRGDLLREQYF

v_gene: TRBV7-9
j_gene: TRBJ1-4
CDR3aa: CASSLKEKLFF

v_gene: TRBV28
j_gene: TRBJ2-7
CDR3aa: CASSTPGPTNYEQYF

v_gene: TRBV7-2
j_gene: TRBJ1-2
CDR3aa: CASSSGQGYGYTF

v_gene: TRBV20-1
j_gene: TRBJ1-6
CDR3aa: CSALRVLSDNSPLHF

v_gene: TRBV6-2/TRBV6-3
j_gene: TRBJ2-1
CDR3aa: CASRRSSYNEQFF

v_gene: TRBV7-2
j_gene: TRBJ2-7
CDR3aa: CASSWGTGDSYEQYF

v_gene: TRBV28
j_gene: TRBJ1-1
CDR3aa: CASSFRGEAMNTEAFF

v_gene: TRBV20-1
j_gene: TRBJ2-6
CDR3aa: CSARTGPGANVLTF

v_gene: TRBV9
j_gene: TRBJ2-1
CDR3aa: CASSVSGVQGNEQFF

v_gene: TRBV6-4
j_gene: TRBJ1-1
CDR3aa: CASSTDLDTEAFF

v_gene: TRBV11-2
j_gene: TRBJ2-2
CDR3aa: CASSFLRGDTGELFF

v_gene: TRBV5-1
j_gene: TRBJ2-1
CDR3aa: CASSWGVTSEQFF

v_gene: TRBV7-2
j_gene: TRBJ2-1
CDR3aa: CASSLAVIQGDEQFF

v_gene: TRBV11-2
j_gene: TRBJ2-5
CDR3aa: CASSYDRTSWQETQYF

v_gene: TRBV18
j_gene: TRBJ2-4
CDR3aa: CASSPPPRNIQYF

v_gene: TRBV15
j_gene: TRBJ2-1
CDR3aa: CATSRDVEGLEQFF

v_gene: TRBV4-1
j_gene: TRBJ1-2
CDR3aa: CASSLHGEGRDGYTF

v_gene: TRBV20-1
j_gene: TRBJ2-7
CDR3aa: CSAAGGASGVREQYF

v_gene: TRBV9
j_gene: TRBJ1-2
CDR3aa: CASSSLGLRYTF

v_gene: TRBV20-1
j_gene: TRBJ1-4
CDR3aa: CSAPGRANEKLFF

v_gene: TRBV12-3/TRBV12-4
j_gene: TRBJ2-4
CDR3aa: CASSPMTNLGRKNIQYF

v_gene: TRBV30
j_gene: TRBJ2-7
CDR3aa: CAWSDGGSDYEQYF

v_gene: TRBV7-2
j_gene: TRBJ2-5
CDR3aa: CASSGRTGDRETQYF

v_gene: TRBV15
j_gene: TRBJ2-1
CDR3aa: CATSRSWDPDEQFF

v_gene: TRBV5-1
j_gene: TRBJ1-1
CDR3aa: CASSDLGSGTEAFF

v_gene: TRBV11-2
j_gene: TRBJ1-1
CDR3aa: CASSPAFKGFGTEAFF

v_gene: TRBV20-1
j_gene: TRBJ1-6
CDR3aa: CSAREEQYSPLHF

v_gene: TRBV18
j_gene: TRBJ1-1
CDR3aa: CASSPVGPTEAFF

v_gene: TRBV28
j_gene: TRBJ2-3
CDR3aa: CASSYQNTDTQYF

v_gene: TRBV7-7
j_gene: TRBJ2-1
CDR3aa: CASSLLGAGAYNEQFF

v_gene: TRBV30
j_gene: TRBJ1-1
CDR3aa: CAWSGQTGTEAFF

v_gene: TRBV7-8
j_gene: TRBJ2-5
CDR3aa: CASSLAVATQYF

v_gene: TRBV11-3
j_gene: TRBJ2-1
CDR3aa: CASSFKQGGGEQFF

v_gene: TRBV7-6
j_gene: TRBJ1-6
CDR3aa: CASSLGGGQGESTLHF

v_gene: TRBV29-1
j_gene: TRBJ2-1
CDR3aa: CSVEGASGGANEQFF

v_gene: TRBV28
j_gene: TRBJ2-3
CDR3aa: CASSFISGGEDTQYF

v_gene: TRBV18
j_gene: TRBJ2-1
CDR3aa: CASSLPGGSYNEQFF